What follows are 18 T cell receptor beta chains derived from one specimen sequenced in a study of blood T cell repertoires in COVID-19. Assay used: immunoSEQ multiplex PCR; TCRdb lists only in-frame clones, some missing. The table has under 300,000 clones, 85% to 90% seen once. Specimen: peripheral blood. Source of these receptors: a woman aged 40 to 50 with acute or convalescent COVID-19.

The V call is TRBV6-5, the J call TRBJ1-2, with D maybe TRBD1 (5 bases). Trimming pared 8 bases from V and 4 bases from J, leaving 14 bases between. This CDR3 has 13 residues. The germline gives CDR1 MNHEY, CDR2 SVGAGI. CDR3 in DNA: TGTGCCAGCGGCCCCCGGACAAGCTATGGCTACACCTTC. Translated, it gives CASGPRTSYGYTF.

The chain links TRBV2 to TRBJ1-2, with D possibly being TRBD1 (6 bases). The germline V gene encodes CDR1 SNHLY and CDR2 FYNNEI. This CDR3 spans 13 amino acids. Trimming cost V 11 bases and J 2 bases, with 15 bases left between them. The CDR3 DNA is TGTGCCGGACGATCCGGGACAAACTATGGCTACACCTTC. This translates into CAGRSGTNYGYTF.

V and J are TRBV7-9 and TRBJ1-4; maybe TRBD1 (6 bases). The CDR3 contains 18 residues. The V and J ends lost 7 bases and 0 bases respectively, with 21 bases between them. Germline CDR1 reads SEHNR; CDR2 reads FQNEAQ (reference sequence). CDR3 loop: CASTRARGSGATNEKLFF. The CDR3 region has the DNA TGTGCCAGCACTCGGGCGAGGGGGAGTGGGGCAACTAATGAAAAACTGTTTTTT.

The chain uses TRBV6-6 and TRBJ1-1; 8 bases agree with TRBD1. Germline-derived CDR1 and CDR2 are MNHNY and SVGAGI (reference sequence). V shed 2 bases and J 4 bases; nucleotides not matched to a gene: 3. The CDR3 is made up of 14 amino acids. The CDR3 loop reads CASSYGTGGTEAFF. The CDR3 coding sequence is TGTGCCAGCAGTTACGGGACAGGAGGCACTGAAGCTTTCTTT.

The rearrangement uses TRBV6-1 and TRBJ2-6; D uncertain. The CDR3 totals 15 residues. Trimming stripped 2 bases from V and 0 bases from J, with 5 bases between. Germline V gene lookup returns CDR1 MNHNS and CDR2 SASEGT. The DNA of the CDR3 is TGTGCCAGCAGTGAATTCAACTCTGGGGCCAACGTCCTGACTTTC. This sequence encodes CASSEFNSGANVLTF.

For the CDR3, the DNA is TGCAGCGTTCCGCCGGGTGGGAACACTGAAGCTTTCTTT. This codes for CSVPPGGNTEAFF. This chain connects TRBV29-1 to TRBJ1-1; no clear D. The V gene lost 5 bases and the J gene lost 1 base, with 11 bases spanning the gap. The CDR3 is 13 amino acids. CDR1 is SQVTM and CDR2 is ANQGSEA in the germline V gene.

The J gene is TRBJ2-3, the V gene TRBV5-6, with 9 bases identical to TRBD1. This CDR3 region has 18 residues. Germline V CDR1 and CDR2: SGHDT, YYEEEE. V dropped 1 base and J dropped 0; count of bases not matched to a gene: 9. DNA for the CDR3: TGTGCCAGCAGCTTGTGGACAGGGGTCGCGACAAGCACAGATACGCAGTATTTT. It codes for CASSLWTGVATSTDTQYF.

Notes on this clone: The same CDR3 is also encoded by other DNA sequences in this sample. This chain links TRBV9 with TRBJ1-2; D is possibly TRBD1 (5 bases). CDR3 length equals 14 residues. Looked up from germline, CDR1 is SGDLS and CDR2 is YYNGEE. Trimming pared 0 bases from V and 2 bases from J, leaving 8 bases between. DNA for the CDR3: TGTGCCAGCAGCGTAGCGGGGGGGAACTATGGCTACACCTTC. Translated: CASSVAGGNYGYTF. Variable domain in full (rest from reference TRBV9 and TRBJ1-2): DSGVTQTPKHLITATGQRVTLRCSPRSGDLSVYWYQQSLDQGLQFLIQYYNGEERAKGNILERFSAQQFPDLHSELNLSSLELGDSALYFCASSVAGGNYGYTFGSGTRLTVV.

Only a few counts were recorded for this clone. The V gene is TRBV2, the J gene TRBJ2-3, with D possibly being TRBD2 (5 bases). The CDR3 loop spans 12 amino acids. CDR1 and CDR2 from the germline V gene are SNHLY and FYNNEI. Trimming removed 6 bases at V and 6 bases at J, with 10 bases between. This CDR3 reads CASRETRDTQYF. For the CDR3, the DNA is TGTGCCAGCAGGGAAACTAGGGATACGCAGTATTTT.

J is TRBJ1-1 and V is TRBV18; 9 bases align to TRBD1. J lost 4 bases, V lost 3 bases, and 3 bases had no gene match. The germline V gene encodes CDR1 KGHSH and CDR2 LQKENI. The length of the CDR3 is 14 residues. The CDR3 spells CASSPETGGTEAFF. The CDR3 nucleotides are TGTGCCAGCTCACCCGAGACAGGGGGCACTGAAGCTTTCTTT.

The chain links TRBV2 to TRBJ1-2, with D tentatively TRBD1 (6 bases). V was trimmed by 3 bases and J by 12 bases, leaving 23 bases between them. The germline CDR1 and CDR2 sequences are SNHLY and FYNNEI. The CDR3 runs 15 residues. CDR3 protein: CASSDRTDSTVINTF. CDR3 sequence (DNA): TGTGCCAGCAGTGACCGGACAGATTCTACCGTAATAAACACCTTC. Looking up the rest from reference TRBV2 and TRBJ1-2 gives the full variable domain: EPEVTQTPSHQVTQMGQEVILRCVPISNHLYFYWYRQILGQKVEFLVSFYNNEISEKSEIFDDQFSVERPDGSNFTLKIRSTKLEDSAMYFCASSDRTDSTVINTFGSGTRLTVV.

The chain has TRBV24-1 and TRBJ2-5; no clear D gene. Germline values: CDR1 KGHDR, CDR2 SFDVKD. Between the trimmed V and J ends, which lost 5 bases and 0 bases, there was a span of 9 bases. CDR3 length equals 14 residues. CDR3 nucleotide sequence: TGTGCCACCAGTGCCCCCCGGGACCAAGAGACCCAGTACTTC. Its translation is CATSAPRDQETQYF.

V and J are TRBV5-1 and TRBJ1-1; D ambiguous. Germline V gene sequence: CDR1 SGHRS, CDR2 YFSETQ. With 5 bases removed from V and 1 base from J, the gap between germline ends came to 9 bases. This CDR3 contains 13 residues. The CDR3 spells CASSQRGNTEAFF. CDR3 nucleotides: TGCGCCAGCAGTCAAAGAGGGAACACTGAAGCTTTCTTT.

This clone was detected only once. The chain is built from TRBV5-1 and TRBJ1-4; tentatively, D is TRBD1 (6 bases). The CDR3 has 14 residues. Trimming removed 7 bases at V and 8 bases at J, with 18 bases between. Per germline, CDR1 SGHRS and CDR2 YFSETQ. The CDR3 DNA is TGCGCCAGCGCACCTGAGAGGGGGGGAGAAAAACTGTTTTTT. Its translation is CASAPERGGEKLFF.

V and J are TRBV19 and TRBJ1-5; D might be TRBD1 (5 bases). V was shortened by 4 bases and J by 1 base, with 11 bases between the two germline ends. CDR3 length equals 15 residues. CDR1 and CDR2 from the germline V gene are LNHDA and SQIVND (reference sequence). Here the CDR3 reads CASSTSGISNQPQHF. The DNA of the CDR3 is TGTGCCAGTAGTACCTCAGGGATAAGCAATCAGCCCCAGCATTTT.

The chain joins TRBV15 to TRBJ1-1; possibly TRBD1 for D (5 bases). The CDR3 length is 18 residues. The V end was cut by 3 bases, the J end by 6 bases, with 26 bases between. The germline V gene encodes CDR1 LNHNV and CDR2 YYDKDF (reference sequence). This CDR3 reads CATSSSWRRGWSNAEAFF. The CDR3 nucleotides are TGTGCCACCAGCAGTTCCTGGCGGAGGGGTTGGTCAAACGCTGAAGCTTTCTTT.

There are a few counts of this clone. The V call is TRBV6-1, the J call TRBJ1-1, with a tentative D call TRBD1 (5 bases). The CDR3 is 17 residues long. Per the germline V gene, CDR1 is MNHNS and CDR2 is SASEGT. Trimming removed 3 bases from V and 6 bases from J, with 23 bases in between. CDR3 protein: CASSDSDPYGGLAEAFF. As DNA, the CDR3 is TGTGCCAGCAGTGATTCCGACCCATATGGGGGGTTGGCTGAAGCTTTCTTT.

The gene calls are TRBV28 and TRBJ1-1; 7 positions agree with TRBD1. Trimming removed 1 base from V and 3 bases from J; junction bases left unmatched: 5. CDR3 length: 15 residues. In germline, CDR1 is MDHEN, CDR2 SYDVKM. The CDR3 DNA follows: TGTGCCAGCAGTTTATCGACAGGGACGGACACTGAAGCTTTCTTT. It codes for CASSLSTGTDTEAFF.